This T cell receptor beta chain was observed in a study of T cell responses to AZD1222 COVID-19 vaccine. Study-wide findings and caveats: Spike-spanning, vaccine-associated CD4 TCRs were dominant at 160-218 and 743-854. A rise in Spike-specific TCR breadth and depth followed two AZD1222 doses.

The CDR3 is 15 residues long. Germline loops: CDR1 SGDLS, CDR2 YYNGEE. Between the trimmed V and J ends, which lost 1 base and 4 bases, there was a span of 15 bases. For this clone: Its antigen is undetermined.

Here immunoSEQ multiplex PCR was the method, and the copy in TCRdb shows in-frame clones only, minus some. The sample holds 100,000 to 150,000 clones, roughly 90% seen once. The clonotype originates from an adult in good health. V gene TRBV9 combines with J gene TRBJ2-7; D may be TRBD2 (6 bases). The sample here was peripheral blood, taken on day 0 of AZD1222 vaccination. As DNA, the CDR3 is TGTGCCAGCAGCGTACTCCCGGGCGGGGTTTACGAGCAGTACTTC. It translates to CASSVLPGGVYEQYF.